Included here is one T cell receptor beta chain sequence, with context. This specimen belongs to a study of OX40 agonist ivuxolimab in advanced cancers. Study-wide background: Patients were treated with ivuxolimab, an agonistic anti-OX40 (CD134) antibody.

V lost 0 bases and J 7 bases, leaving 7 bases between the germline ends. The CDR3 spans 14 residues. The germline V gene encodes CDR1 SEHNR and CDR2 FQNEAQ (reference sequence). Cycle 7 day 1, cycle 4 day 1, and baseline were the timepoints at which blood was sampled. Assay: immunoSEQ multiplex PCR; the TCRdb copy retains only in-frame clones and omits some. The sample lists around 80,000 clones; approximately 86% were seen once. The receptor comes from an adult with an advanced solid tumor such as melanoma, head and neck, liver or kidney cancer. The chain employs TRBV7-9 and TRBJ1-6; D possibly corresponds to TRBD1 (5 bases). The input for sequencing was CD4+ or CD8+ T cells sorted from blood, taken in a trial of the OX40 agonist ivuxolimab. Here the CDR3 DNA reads TGTGCCAGCAGCTTAGCCCAGGGAAATTCACCCCTCCACTTT. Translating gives CASSLAQGNSPLHF.